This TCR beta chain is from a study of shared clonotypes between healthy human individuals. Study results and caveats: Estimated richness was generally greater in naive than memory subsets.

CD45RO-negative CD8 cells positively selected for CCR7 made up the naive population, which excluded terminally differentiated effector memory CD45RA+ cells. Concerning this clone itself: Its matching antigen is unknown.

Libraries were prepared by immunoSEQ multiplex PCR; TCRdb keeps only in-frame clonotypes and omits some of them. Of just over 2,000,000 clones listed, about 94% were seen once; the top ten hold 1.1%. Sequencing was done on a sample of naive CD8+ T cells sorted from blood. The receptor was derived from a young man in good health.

The CDR3 reads CASGTGGNYEQYF. The CDR3 bases are TGTGCCAGCGGAACAGGGGGTAACTACGAGCAGTACTTC. The V gene is TRBV2, the J gene TRBJ2-7, with 8 bases matching TRBD1. The trim removed 8 bases at V and 3 bases at J, leaving 6 bases unmatched. Germline-derived CDR1 and CDR2 are SNHLY and FYNNEI. The CDR3 consists of 13 residues.